One and the same sample provided the 31 T cell receptor beta chains below, sequenced in a study of shared clonotypes between healthy human individuals. TCRdb keeps only in-frame clones here, not all; method: immunoSEQ multiplex PCR. The profile shows around 2.1 million clones, about 94% of them singletons. The sequencing input was naive CD4+ T cells sorted from blood. Subset of the sample: CD45RA+ positively selected. The source is a man between 18 and 29 years old in good health.

J is TRBJ1-5 and V is TRBV7-2, with D hard to call. Trimming removed 3 bases from V and 7 bases from J, with 10 bases in between. The CDR3 sequence is 13 residues long. Germline CDR1 is SGHTA and CDR2 is FQGNSA. Here the CDR3 DNA reads TGTGCCAGCAGCTTTGTGGATTCGCAGCCCCAGCATTTT. The encoded protein is CASSFVDSQPQHF.

V usage is TRBV7-9 and J usage is TRBJ2-7; 7 nucleotides line up with TRBD2. The V gene's germline CDR1 is SEHNR and CDR2 FQNEAQ (reference sequence). The CDR3 runs 13 residues. V gave up 5 bases and J gave up 3 bases; unmatched junction bases: 4. The CDR3 DNA is TGTGCCAGCAGCCGACTAGCCTTCTACGAGCAGTACTTC. It encodes CASSRLAFYEQYF.

Comment on this clone: Different DNA sequences within this sample yield the same CDR3. The chain carries TRBV7-2 and TRBJ2-7, with D unresolved. From germline, CDR1 is SGHTA and CDR2 FQGNSA. The CDR3 has 11 residues. V shed 2 bases and J shed 5 bases, with 4 bases lying between them. CDR3 nucleotide sequence: TGTGCCAGCAGCTTATGGGACGAGCAGTACTTC. The encoded protein is CASSLWDEQYF.

A single count supports this clone. This CDR3 reads CASSGGQGASEAFF. CDR3 sequence (DNA): TGCGCCAGCAGCGGGGGACAGGGGGCCTCTGAAGCTTTCTTT. The chain joins TRBV5-1 to TRBJ1-1; TRBD1 agrees at 12 bases. The CDR3 covers 14 residues. Germline trimming cut 4 bases from V and 6 bases from J; bases unmatched to any gene: 4. The germline CDR1 and CDR2 sequences are SGHRS and YFSETQ.

This sequence joins TRBV27 and TRBJ2-7, with TRBD1 matching 7 bases. CDR3 size: 16 residues. Trimming cost V 6 bases and J 0 bases; bases outside gene matches: 11. CDR1 and CDR2 (germline): MNHEY, SMNVEV (reference sequence). CDR3 region: CASSPRGNRASYEQYF. The CDR3 nucleotides are TGTGCCAGCAGCCCCAGGGGGAACAGGGCCTCCTACGAGCAGTACTTC.

This chain links TRBV19 with TRBJ2-7; 13 nucleotides line up with TRBD2. Trimming cost V 6 bases and J 3 bases; bases outside gene matches: 5. Germline V gives CDR1 LNHDA, CDR2 SQIVND (reference sequence). There are 15 residues in the CDR3. CDR3 protein: CASSPGLAGSYEQYF. The CDR3 DNA reads TGTGCCAGTAGCCCGGGACTAGCGGGGAGCTACGAGCAGTACTTC.

This sequence joins TRBV4-1 and TRBJ2-7, with D possibly matching TRBD2 (6 bases). This CDR3 region has 15 residues. Germline CDR1 reads MGHRA; CDR2 reads YSYEKL. Trimming stripped 1 base from V and 4 bases from J, with 14 bases between. The CDR3 here is CASSQVEGPFYEQYF. CDR3 nucleotides: TGCGCCAGCAGCCAAGTGGAGGGGCCCTTTTACGAGCAGTACTTC.

The gene calls are TRBV27 and TRBJ1-2, with D uncertain. The V and J ends lost 2 bases and 8 bases respectively, with 9 bases between them. In germline, CDR1 is MNHEY, CDR2 SMNVEV (reference sequence). The CDR3 covers 12 residues. CDR3 sequence reads: CASSLQGSGYTF. CDR3 DNA sequence: TGTGCCAGCAGTTTACAAGGGAGCGGCTACACCTTC.

The V call is TRBV28, the J call TRBJ2-5; 9 bases align to TRBD1. The germline CDR1 and CDR2 sequences are MDHEN and SYDVKM. This CDR3 spans 13 amino acids. CDR3 residues: CAVGTGLKETQYF. For the CDR3, the DNA is TGTGCTGTTGGGACAGGGCTTAAAGAGACCCAGTACTTC.

In DNA, the CDR3 is TGTGCCAGCAGCTCAGAGGGGGCGATGAATGAAAAACTGTTTTTT. It translates to CASSSEGAMNEKLFF. The rearrangement joins TRBV9 to TRBJ1-4, with 7 nucleotides matching TRBD1. J gave up 5 bases and V 4 bases, and 8 bases lay outside the gene matches. CDR1 SGDLS and CDR2 YYNGEE come from the germline V gene. The CDR3 is 15 residues long.

This clone was observed a single time. V usage is TRBV5-4 and J usage is TRBJ2-2; 10 nucleotides align to TRBD1. CDR1 and CDR2 from the germline V gene are SGHNT and YYREEE (reference sequence). V lost 2 bases and J lost 4; bases outside the gene matches: 8. CDR3 length equals 17 residues. The CDR3 protein is CASSFRGQGSVTGELFF. The CDR3 coding sequence is TGTGCCAGCAGCTTCCGGGGACAGGGGTCGGTCACCGGGGAGCTGTTTTTT. Looking up the rest from reference TRBV5-4 and TRBJ2-2 gives the full variable domain: ETGVTQSPTHLIKTRGQQVTLRCSSQSGHNTVSWYQQALGQGPQFIFQYYREEENGRGNFPPRFSGLQFPNYSSELNVNALELDDSALYLCASSFRGQGSVTGELFFGEGSRLTVL.

This clone was seen once. V usage is TRBV28 and J usage is TRBJ1-5, with D perhaps matching TRBD1 (5 bases). V lost 4 bases, J lost 0 bases, and 13 bases lay in between. The CDR3 has 16 amino acids. The germline V gene encodes CDR1 MDHEN and CDR2 SYDVKM. For the CDR3, the DNA is TGTGCCAGCAGTTCCTACCCCAGGGATAGCAATCAGCCCCAGCATTTT. This gives the protein CASSSYPRDSNQPQHF.

The gene calls are TRBV7-2 and TRBJ1-2, with 8 positions matching TRBD1. The CDR3 extends over 14 amino acids. J lost 4 bases, V lost 5 bases, and 6 bases had no gene match. CDR1 is SGHTA and CDR2 is FQGNSA in the germline V gene. CDR3 sequence: CASSPTDRAYGYTF. For the CDR3, the DNA is TGTGCCAGCAGCCCAACGGACAGGGCCTATGGCTACACCTTC.

The J gene is TRBJ2-7, the V gene TRBV19; 7 nucleotides line up with TRBD2. CDR1 is LNHDA and CDR2 is SQIVND in the germline V gene (reference sequence). Unmatched junction bases numbered 18, after V lost 2 bases and J lost 8 bases. The CDR3 spans 17 residues. CDR3 sequence: CASSIPPRRGMSFQQYF. Written as DNA, the CDR3 is TGTGCCAGTAGTATACCCCCCAGGCGGGGGATGTCGTTCCAGCAGTACTTC.

The chain employs TRBV5-8 and TRBJ2-5; tentatively, D is TRBD1 or TRBD2 (5 bases each). The CDR3 runs to 17 residues. Trimming removed 0 bases at V and 1 base at J, with 16 bases between. Germline CDR1 SGHTS, CDR2 YDEGEE. The CDR3 DNA is TGTGCCAGCAGCTTGGCCGTCTTCCCGGGGCTCCAAGAGACCCAGTACTTC. This translates into CASSLAVFPGLQETQYF.

With regard to this clone: Additional DNA sequences in this sample encode the identical CDR3. The V and J genes are TRBV6-5 and TRBJ2-7; the D gene is possibly TRBD2 (5 bases). Trimming took off 5 bases at V and 2 bases at J, with 10 bases between the two ends. The CDR3 consists of 13 residues. Per germline, CDR1 MNHEY and CDR2 SVGAGI. The CDR3, as DNA: TGTGCCAGCAGTCGAGGGTCACCCTACGAGCAGTACTTC. Amino acids: CASSRGSPYEQYF.

The chain uses TRBV2 and TRBJ1-2; D is ambiguous. The CDR3 sequence is 11 residues long. Germline CDR1 is SNHLY and CDR2 is FYNNEI. V was shortened by 3 bases and J by 7 bases, with 6 bases between the two germline ends. The CDR3 protein is CASSDLFGYTF. In DNA form, the CDR3 reads TGTGCCAGCAGTGATTTGTTTGGCTACACCTTC. Filled out from reference TRBV2 and TRBJ1-2, the complete variable domain reads EPEVTQTPSHQVTQMGQEVILRCVPISNHLYFYWYRQILGQKVEFLVSFYNNEISEKSEIFDDQFSVERPDGSNFTLKIRSTKLEDSAMYFCASSDLFGYTFGSGTRLTVV.

The chain is built from TRBV28 and TRBJ1-5, with D unresolved. The CDR3 sequence is 9 residues long. Per germline, CDR1 MDHEN and CDR2 SYDVKM. V lost 10 bases and J 7 bases, leaving 5 bases between the germline ends. The CDR3 region has the DNA TGTGCCACCTCACAGCCCCAGCATTTT. It encodes CATSQPQHF. The full variable domain, completed using reference TRBV28 and TRBJ1-5, is DVKVTQSSRYLVKRTGEKVFLECVQDMDHENMFWYRQDPGLGLRLIYFSYDVKMKEKGDIPEGYSVSREKKERFSLILESASTNQTSMYLCATSQPQHFGDGTRLSIL.

The chain has TRBV2 and TRBJ1-1, with D perhaps TRBD1 (6 bases). CDR3 size: 13 residues. Per the germline V gene, CDR1 is SNHLY and CDR2 is FYNNEI. The germline V and J ends were trimmed by 7 bases and 0 bases, with 9 bases remaining between them. CDR3 DNA sequence: TGTGCCAGCAAGGGGGACATGAACACTGAAGCTTTCTTT. Encoded protein: CASKGDMNTEAFF.

Only one count was recorded for this clone. The V call is TRBV19, the J call TRBJ2-1; D may be TRBD2 (5 bases). CDR3 length: 17 amino acids. V was clipped by 5 bases and J by 0 bases, with 17 bases between them. The germline gives CDR1 LNHDA, CDR2 SQIVND (reference sequence). CDR3 DNA: TGTGCCAGTAGTTGGTCGGACTTAATCTTCTCCTACAATGAGCAGTTCTTC. It encodes CASSWSDLIFSYNEQFF.

Of note for this clone: This sample also contains other DNA sequences that code for the same CDR3. V gene TRBV9 combines with J gene TRBJ2-1; TRBD1 matches 9 bases. Trimming cost V 2 bases and J 4 bases; bases outside gene matches: 1. From germline, CDR1 is SGDLS and CDR2 YYNGEE. CDR3 size: 14 residues. The CDR3 sequence: CASSVGTGYNEQFF. The CDR3 bases are TGTGCCAGCAGCGTGGGGACAGGGTACAATGAGCAGTTCTTC.

The chain is built from TRBV5-1 and TRBJ1-6; D is unclear. Trimming cost V 5 bases and J 0 bases, with 9 bases left between them. In germline, CDR1 is SGHRS, CDR2 YFSETQ. The CDR3 loop spans 15 amino acids. CDR3 coding DNA: TGCGCCAGCAGGCAATGGAGCTCCTATAATTCACCCCTCCACTTT. Amino acid sequence: CASRQWSSYNSPLHF.

This chain uses TRBV11-2 with TRBJ1-4; D gene unclear. In germline, CDR1 is SGHAT, CDR2 FQNNGV. This CDR3 is 17 amino acids long. The V end was cut by 0 bases, the J end by 5 bases, with 16 bases between. The chain's CDR3 is CASSLDQGSLGNEKLFF. The CDR3 coding sequence is TGTGCCAGCAGCTTAGATCAAGGGTCTTTGGGAAATGAAAAACTGTTTTTT.

This chain links TRBV9 with TRBJ2-5, with 10 bases aligning to TRBD1. Germline CDR1 reads SGDLS; CDR2 reads YYNGEE. J lost 3 bases, V lost 2 bases, and 4 bases had no gene match. The CDR3 contains 15 residues. The CDR3 nucleotides read TGTGCCAGCAGCGTGGACAGGGGGTCGGAAGAGACCCAGTACTTC. Translated, it gives CASSVDRGSEETQYF. Drawing the rest from reference TRBV9 and TRBJ2-5, the complete variable domain is DSGVTQTPKHLITATGQRVTLRCSPRSGDLSVYWYQQSLDQGLQFLIQYYNGEERAKGNILERFSAQQFPDLHSELNLSSLELGDSALYFCASSVDRGSEETQYFGPGTRLLVL.

DNA of the CDR3: TGTGCCAGCAGTTACCTTGCTGCGGATTCACCCCTCCACTTT. Its translation is CASSYLAADSPLHF. This chain connects TRBV6-6 to TRBJ1-6; no clear D. The CDR3 runs 14 residues. Germline CDR1 is MNHNY and CDR2 is SVGAGI (reference sequence). Trimming removed 2 bases from V and 8 bases from J, with 10 bases in between.

This chain connects TRBV23-1 to TRBJ1-5, with unresolved D. TRBV23-1 is flagged as an ORF with uncertain function. This CDR3 is built from 13 residues. Trimming removed 4 bases from V and 4 bases from J, with 8 bases in between. CDR3 sequence reads: CASSRPGNQPQHF. CDR3 DNA sequence: TGCGCCAGCAGTCGGCCGGGTAATCAGCCCCAGCATTTT.

The chain recombines TRBV7-9 with TRBJ2-3; TRBD1 might be the D (6 bases). The CDR3 runs 15 residues. Germline V gene data show CDR1 as SEHNR and CDR2 as FQNEAQ (reference sequence). V was pared by 5 bases and J by 0 bases, with 12 bases between. In nucleotides, the CDR3 is TGTGCCAGCAGCCCGGACAGCCCAAGCACAGATACGCAGTATTTT. Translation: CASSPDSPSTDTQYF. Drawing the rest from reference TRBV7-9 and TRBJ2-3, the complete variable domain is DTGVSQNPRHKITKRGQNVTFRCDPISEHNRLYWYRQTLGQGPEFLTYFQNEAQLEKSRLLSDRFSAERPKGSFSTLEIQRTEQGDSAMYLCASSPDSPSTDTQYFGPGTRLTVL.

The chain links TRBV2 to TRBJ1-1, with TRBD1 as a possible D gene (5 bases). V lost 4 bases to trimming and J lost 1 base, with 10 bases between them. CDR1 is SNHLY, CDR2 FYNNEI, per germline. The CDR3 length is 14 residues. This CDR3 reads CASSARQSNTEAFF. In DNA form, the CDR3 reads TGTGCCAGCAGTGCCAGACAGTCGAACACTGAAGCTTTCTTT. Using reference TRBV2 and TRBJ1-1 for the parts outside the CDR3, the full variable domain is EPEVTQTPSHQVTQMGQEVILRCVPISNHLYFYWYRQILGQKVEFLVSFYNNEISEKSEIFDDQFSVERPDGSNFTLKIRSTKLEDSAMYFCASSARQSNTEAFFGQGTRLTVV.

This clone was counted a single time. The chain recombines TRBV5-6 with TRBJ2-3; 7 bases align to TRBD2. The CDR3 extends over 16 amino acids. The germline V gene encodes CDR1 SGHDT and CDR2 YYEEEE. Losses at the gene ends were 3 bases for V and 0 bases for J; bases not matched to a gene: 7. CDR3 loop: CASSSFLAASTDTQYF. Here the CDR3 DNA reads TGTGCCAGCAGCTCATTCCTAGCGGCTAGCACAGATACGCAGTATTTT. Full variable domain (rest looked up from reference TRBV5-6 and TRBJ2-3): DAGVTQSPTHLIKTRGQQVTLRCSPKSGHDTVSWYQQALGQGPQFIFQYYEEEERQRGNFPDRFSGHQFPNYSSELNVNALLLGDSALYLCASSSFLAASTDTQYFGPGTRLTVL.

V usage is TRBV30 and J usage is TRBJ1-1, with D possibly matching TRBD1 (6 bases). Germline V gene lookup returns CDR1 GTSNPN and CDR2 SVGIG (reference sequence). Trimming shortened V by 1 base and J by 5 bases, and 11 bases separated the two germline ends. This CDR3 has 13 residues. The CDR3 region has the DNA TGTGCCTGGAGTGAACAGGGAGAAACTGAAGCTTTCTTT. Its translation is CAWSEQGETEAFF.

A word on this clone: Other DNA sequences in this sample translate to the same CDR3. V and J are TRBV7-9 and TRBJ1-5; possibly TRBD1 for D (6 bases). Germline CDR1 reads SEHNR; CDR2 reads FQNEAQ (reference sequence). V shed 1 base and J shed 3 bases, with 10 bases lying between them. CDR3 length equals 15 residues. CDR3 sequence reads: CASSLGQGNNQPQHF. CDR3 nucleotides: TGTGCCAGCAGCTTAGGCCAGGGGAACAATCAGCCCCAGCATTTT.